These 25 T cell receptor beta chains came from one sample sequenced in a study of blood T cell repertoires in COVID-19. Data came from immunoSEQ multiplex PCR; TCRdb stores just in-frame clones and leaves some out. The sample gives roughly 32,000 clones, roughly 80% of which show up once; approximately 14% is in the top ten. The source material was peripheral blood. These receptors were obtained from a man older than 75 with active or convalescent COVID-19.

This clone was seen a few times. The V gene is TRBV11-2, the J gene TRBJ1-2, with D possibly TRBD1 on 5 matching bases. This CDR3 is built from 16 residues. The germline V and J ends were trimmed by 4 bases and 1 base, with 16 bases remaining between them. Germline lookup yields CDR1 SGHAT and CDR2 FQNNGV. CDR3 bases: TGTGCCAGCAGCTCGGGGGGACCTCGGATTAACTATGGCTACACCTTC. Its protein product is CASSSGGPRINYGYTF.

J is TRBJ2-3 and V is TRBV11-2; 7 bases fit TRBD2. Germline V gene sequence: CDR1 SGHAT, CDR2 FQNNGV. The CDR3 covers 16 residues. Trimming at V came to 5 bases and at J to 0 bases, leaving 8 bases not matched to a gene. CDR3 region: CASSPGGGSSTDTQYF. CDR3 DNA sequence: TGTGCCAGCAGCCCTGGGGGGGGGAGTAGCACAGATACGCAGTATTTT.

Only a few counts were recorded for this clone. V gene TRBV5-1 combines with J gene TRBJ2-5; 11 bases are a match to TRBD1. This CDR3 has 17 residues. The junction had 9 bases not matched to a gene; V was cut back by 4 bases and J by 1 base. The germline V gene has CDR1 SGHRS and CDR2 YFSETQ. As DNA, the CDR3 is TGCGCCAGCAGCAAAGGACAGGGGGCCTCATTCCAAGAGACCCAGTACTTC. Its translation is CASSKGQGASFQETQYF. Together with reference TRBV5-1 and TRBJ2-5, the CDR3 gives the full variable domain: KAGVTQTPRYLIKTRGQQVTLSCSPISGHRSVSWYQQTPGQGLQFLFEYFSETQRNKGNFPGRFSGRQFSNSRSEMNVSTLELGDSALYLCASSKGQGASFQETQYFGPGTRLLVL.

The gene calls are TRBV28 and TRBJ1-2; D unresolved. Trimming took 5 bases from V and 4 from J, leaving 8 bases between them. Germline-derived CDR1 and CDR2 are MDHEN and SYDVKM. The CDR3 sequence is 12 residues long. The CDR3 coding sequence is TGTGCCAGCAGTCCGACATCCTATGGCTACACCTTC. This gives the protein CASSPTSYGYTF.

The CDR3 bases are TGCAGCGCCGACCGGTTTTCGACTAGCGGGAGGTCCCCCTACAATGAGCAGTTCTTC. Its translation: CSADRFSTSGRSPYNEQFF. The chain couples TRBV29-1 to TRBJ2-1, with TRBD2 matching 13 bases. Germline loops: CDR1 SQVTM, CDR2 ANQGSEA. Trimming at V came to 7 bases and at J to 2 bases, leaving 17 bases not matched to a gene. This CDR3 region has 19 residues.

The chain has TRBV5-4 and TRBJ1-6; D remains unclear. V lost 3 bases and J lost 9, with 19 bases in between. Germline loops: CDR1 SGHNT, CDR2 YYREEE (reference sequence). This CDR3 is built from 16 residues. CDR3 amino acids: CASSSPSEGLVSPLHF. The CDR3 bases are TGTGCCAGCAGCTCTCCATCGGAGGGTCTTGTTTCACCCCTCCACTTT.

This clone was found once. The chain uses TRBV23-1 and TRBJ1-5; 7 bases align to TRBD1. TRBV23-1 is an ORF for which the function is uncertain. This CDR3 is built from 16 residues. V lost 6 bases and J lost 3; bases outside the gene matches: 11. CDR3 loop: CASSLGTGTVNQPQHF. The CDR3 DNA reads as TGCGCCAGCAGCTTGGGCACCGGGACAGTCAATCAGCCCCAGCATTTT.

This clone was seen just once. V and J are TRBV2 and TRBJ2-1; maybe TRBD2 (6 bases). V lost 6 bases and J 1 base, leaving 10 bases between the germline ends. This CDR3 contains 14 residues. CDR1 is SNHLY and CDR2 is FYNNEI in the germline V gene. This CDR3 reads CASSRTTSYNEQFF. The CDR3 DNA follows: TGTGCCAGCAGCAGGACTACTTCCTACAATGAGCAGTTCTTC.

The chain is built from TRBV5-1 and TRBJ2-2; 9 bases fit TRBD1. The CDR3 length is 14 residues. The J segment lost 6 bases and the V segment lost 0 bases, leaving 0 bases of the junction unmatched. Germline CDR1 and CDR2: SGHRS and YFSETQ. This CDR3 reads CASSLGQGAGELFF. DNA for the CDR3: TGCGCCAGCAGCTTGGGACAGGGGGCCGGGGAGCTGTTTTTT.

The rearrangement joins TRBV18 to TRBJ1-6; 11 positions match TRBD1. Germline assignment: CDR1 KGHSH and CDR2 LQKENI. J lost 5 bases, V lost 4 bases, and 1 base had no gene match. This CDR3 is 15 amino acids long. The CDR3 DNA is TGTGCCAGCTCACTGGGACAGGGGGATAATTCACCCCTCCACTTT. This translates into CASSLGQGDNSPLHF.

This clone was counted between two and nine times. The V call is TRBV2, the J call TRBJ2-5, with TRBD2 as a possible D gene (6 bases). The CDR3 contains 15 residues. CDR1 is SNHLY, CDR2 FYNNEI, per germline. V lost 5 bases and J 0 bases, leaving 13 bases between the germline ends. CDR3 residues: CASSRGGQYQETQYF. DNA for the CDR3: TGTGCCAGCAGTAGAGGAGGGCAGTACCAAGAGACCCAGTACTTC.

The rearrangement links TRBV19 to TRBJ1-5; TRBD1 aligns across 7 bases. CDR1 and CDR2 (germline): LNHDA, SQIVND (reference sequence). V was pared by 5 bases and J by 0 bases, with 10 bases of the junction left unmatched. The CDR3 sequence is 17 residues long. The CDR3 here is CASSPSGQGVSNQPQHF. The CDR3 bases are TGTGCCAGTAGTCCGTCGGGCCAGGGGGTTAGCAATCAGCCCCAGCATTTT.

The chain links TRBV28 to TRBJ2-7, with TRBD2 matching over 7 bases. Trimming cost V 5 bases and J 7 bases; bases outside gene matches: 14. The CDR3 length is 15 residues. CDR1 is MDHEN and CDR2 is SYDVKM in the germline V gene. The CDR3 spells CASSQPGGRAGEQYF. DNA of the CDR3: TGTGCCAGCAGTCAACCCGGAGGGAGGGCGGGGGAGCAGTACTTC.

The V gene is TRBV29-1, the J gene TRBJ2-3; 13 nucleotides match TRBD2. Losses at the gene ends were 6 bases for V and 9 bases for J; bases not matched to a gene: 6. CDR3 length: 13 residues. CDR1 is SQVTM and CDR2 is ANQGSEA in the germline V gene. This chain's CDR3 is CSVGLAGLRTQYF. CDR3 DNA sequence: TGCAGCGTGGGACTAGCGGGGTTAAGGACGCAGTATTTT.

The chain couples TRBV27 to TRBJ1-1, with D hard to call. Germline values: CDR1 MNHEY, CDR2 SMNVEV (reference sequence). The CDR3 is 13 amino acids. Trimming took 2 bases from V and 1 from J, leaving 5 bases between them. CDR3 nucleotide sequence: TGTGCCAGCAGTTTAAACGGGAACACTGAAGCTTTCTTT. It translates to CASSLNGNTEAFF.

V is TRBV28 and J is TRBJ2-3; possibly TRBD2 for D (6 bases). CDR1 and CDR2 (germline): MDHEN, SYDVKM. The CDR3 consists of 16 residues. Trimming removed 4 bases from V and 5 bases from J, with 19 bases in between. The DNA for the CDR3 is TGTGCCAGCAGTTCGCCCTCCGGAGGGACCGGAGATACGCAGTATTTT. Translation: CASSSPSGGTGDTQYF. Full variable domain (missing parts from reference TRBV28 and TRBJ2-3): DVKVTQSSRYLVKRTGEKVFLECVQDMDHENMFWYRQDPGLGLRLIYFSYDVKMKEKGDIPEGYSVSREKKERFSLILESASTNQTSMYLCASSSPSGGTGDTQYFGPGTRLTVL.

There are a few counts of this clone. The genes are TRBV4-1 and TRBJ2-1; TRBD1 is a possible D gene (7 bases). V lost 0 bases to trimming and J lost 6 bases, with 18 bases between them. Germline V gene lookup returns CDR1 MGHRA and CDR2 YSYEKL. The CDR3 is 17 amino acids. CDR3: CASSQEIGAGGINEQFF. The CDR3 DNA reads as TGCGCCAGCAGCCAAGAGATTGGGGCAGGGGGGATCAATGAGCAGTTCTTC.

This chain links TRBV21-1 with TRBJ1-2. TRBV21-1 is labeled a pseudogene. The CDR3 is 16 residues long. The CDR3 protein is CASSKARTSPNYGYTF. Written as DNA, the CDR3 is TGTGCCAGCAGCAAAGCCCGGACTTCCCCCAACTATGGCTACACCTTC.

The CDR3 DNA reads TGTGCCAGCAGCGTCAGAGCCGTACAGGATTACTCTGGGGCCAACGTCCTGACTTTC. This sequence encodes CASSVRAVQDYSGANVLTF. The chain joins TRBV7-2 to TRBJ2-6; perhaps TRBD1 as D (5 bases). The CDR3 has 19 residues. V was clipped by 5 bases and J by 0 bases, with 20 bases between them. Looked up from germline, CDR1 is SGHTA and CDR2 is FQGNSA. Full variable domain (rest looked up from reference TRBV7-2 and TRBJ2-6): GAGVSQSPSNKVTEKGKDVELRCDPISGHTALYWYRQSLGQGLEFLIYFQGNSAPDKSGLPSDRFSAERTGGSVSTLTIQRTQQEDSAVYLCASSVRAVQDYSGANVLTFGAGSRLTVL.

This clone was detected ten times or more. The CDR3 DNA reads as TGTGCCAGCAGCCCAGACAGGGGGGCCTACAATGAGCAGTTCTTC. It yields the protein CASSPDRGAYNEQFF. The chain couples TRBV5-5 to TRBJ2-1, with TRBD1 identical over 9 bases. V lost 4 bases to trimming and J lost 2 bases; unmatched junction nucleotides: 4. The germline V gene encodes CDR1 SGHKS and CDR2 YYEKEE (reference sequence). CDR3 length equals 15 residues. Combining the CDR3 with reference TRBV5-5 and TRBJ2-1 gives the whole variable domain DAGVTQSPTHLIKTRGQQVTLRCSPISGHKSVSWYQQVLGQGPQFIFQYYEKEERGRGNFPDRFSARQFPNYSSELNVNALLLGDSALYLCASSPDRGAYNEQFFGPGTRLTVL.

The V and J genes are TRBV11-3 and TRBJ2-3, with 12 bases that match TRBD2. V lost 4 bases and J lost 8; bases outside the gene matches: 10. The germline V gene encodes CDR1 SGHNT and CDR2 YENEEA. The CDR3 totals 16 residues. CDR3 loop: CASSYLAGGPVGTQYF. The DNA for the CDR3 is TGTGCCAGCAGCTACCTAGCGGGAGGGCCTGTGGGTACGCAGTATTTT.

The chain is built from TRBV6-5 and TRBJ2-3; TRBD2 matches at 8 bases. Germline V lookup: CDR1 MNHEY, CDR2 SVGAGI. Trimming cost V 5 bases and J 4 bases; bases outside gene matches: 8. The CDR3 runs 15 residues. DNA for the CDR3: TGTGCCAGCAGTATCCAGCGGGGGAAGGCAGATACGCAGTATTTT. Its protein product is CASSIQRGKADTQYF.

V usage is TRBV27 and J usage is TRBJ2-3; D is undetermined. V dropped 10 bases and J dropped 1 base, with 9 bases sitting between them. Per the germline V gene, CDR1 is MNHEY and CDR2 is SMNVEV (reference sequence). The CDR3 runs 12 residues. In DNA form, the CDR3 reads TGTGCCAACCCATCGGGCACAGATACGCAGTATTTT. Protein: CANPSGTDTQYF.

This clone appeared a single time. The rearrangement links TRBV9 to TRBJ2-5; D unclear. Trimming left V 0 bases short and J 2 bases short, with 8 bases between. There are 14 residues in the CDR3. Germline values: CDR1 SGDLS, CDR2 YYNGEE. The CDR3 DNA follows: TGTGCCAGCAGCGTAGCTGCGGAACAAGAGACCCAGTACTTC. Residues: CASSVAAEQETQYF.

This chain joins TRBV5-1 and TRBJ1-1, with D unresolved. Germline-derived CDR1 and CDR2 are SGHRS and YFSETQ. The CDR3 sequence is 16 residues long. Trimming stripped 4 bases from V and 0 bases from J, with 16 bases between. The CDR3 sequence is CASSPEGQQLNTEAFF. CDR3 bases: TGCGCCAGCAGCCCCGAGGGCCAACAGCTGAACACTGAAGCTTTCTTT. Based on the CDR3 plus reference TRBV5-1 and TRBJ1-1, the full variable domain is KAGVTQTPRYLIKTRGQQVTLSCSPISGHRSVSWYQQTPGQGLQFLFEYFSETQRNKGNFPGRFSGRQFSNSRSEMNVSTLELGDSALYLCASSPEGQQLNTEAFFGQGTRLTVV.